Sequencing of this TCR beta chain was carried out in a study of immune cell composition in non-small cell lung cancer. Study-wide background: Lung adenocarcinoma or squamous carcinoma made up most tumours. Regarding the study as a whole: Dominant in vivo tumour-associated clones were not shown to share tumour-reactive sequences.

Here immunoSEQ multiplex PCR was the method, and the copy in TCRdb shows in-frame clones only, minus some. The sample yields approximately 5,000 clones, more than 60% seen once. On this clone itself: Its antigen is not identified.

V lost 4 bases and J lost 1, with 8 bases in between. The CDR3 runs to 13 residues. Germline V gene lookup returns CDR1 SGHDT and CDR2 YYEEEE. What was sequenced was lung tumor tissue. The rearrangement uses TRBV5-6 and TRBJ1-1; D is possibly TRBD1 (5 bases). The source is a human donor with non-small cell lung cancer. DNA for the CDR3: TGTGCCAGCAGCGAAGACAGGAACACTGAAGCTTTCTTT. Residues: CASSEDRNTEAFF. The full variable domain, its missing parts supplied by reference TRBV5-6 and TRBJ1-1, is DAGVTQSPTHLIKTRGQQVTLRCSPKSGHDTVSWYQQALGQGPQFIFQYYEEEERQRGNFPDRFSGHQFPNYSSELNVNALLLGDSALYLCASSEDRNTEAFFGQGTRLTVV.